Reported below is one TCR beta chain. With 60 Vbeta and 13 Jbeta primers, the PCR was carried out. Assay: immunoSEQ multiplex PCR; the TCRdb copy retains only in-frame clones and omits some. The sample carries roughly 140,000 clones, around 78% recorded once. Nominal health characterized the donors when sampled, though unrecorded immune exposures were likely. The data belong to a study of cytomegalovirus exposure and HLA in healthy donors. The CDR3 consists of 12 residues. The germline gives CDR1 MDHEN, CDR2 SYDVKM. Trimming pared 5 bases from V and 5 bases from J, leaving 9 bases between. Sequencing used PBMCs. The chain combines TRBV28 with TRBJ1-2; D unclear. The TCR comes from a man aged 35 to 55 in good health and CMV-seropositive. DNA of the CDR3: TGTGCCAGCAGTGTCGGGATTTATGGCTACACCTTC. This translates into CASSVGIYGYTF.